This T cell receptor (beta chain) was documented in a study of blood T cell repertoires in COVID-19. At the level of the study: COVID-19 samples, acute and convalescent, were from the United States, Italy and Spain. PBMCs, B-cell-depleted T cells, or T cells were the source of the cDNA or gDNA that made up the material.

Germline V lookup: CDR1 MNHEY, CDR2 SMNVEV (reference sequence). V gave up 5 bases and J gave up 9 bases, with 19 bases separating them. There are 14 residues in the CDR3. Clinical history as reported by participants underpinned cohort assignment. Sequenced by immunoSEQ multiplex PCR; TCRdb stores in-frame clones only, minus some. In the table there are about 180,000 clones, roughly 83% of which are singletons. The source material was PBMCs or T cells enriched from blood (not recorded which). The V call is TRBV27, the J call TRBJ1-2; TRBD1 might be the D (6 bases). The clonotype comes from a woman aged 25 to 39 who had recovered from COVID-19. CDR3 region: CASSTRQVWTSYTF. DNA for the CDR3: TGTGCCAGCAGTACCCGACAGGTCTGGACGAGCTACACCTTC.